This T cell receptor (beta chain) stems from a study of shared clonotypes between healthy human individuals. The CDR3 has 13 amino acids. CDR1 is SGHTA, CDR2 FQGNSA, per germline. V was clipped by 8 bases and J by 2 bases; unmatched bases: 4. Replicate PCRs run on sorted subsets employed 200 ng DNA, approximately 30,000 T cell genomes. Sequenced by immunoSEQ multiplex PCR; TCRdb stores in-frame clones only, minus some. The repertoire consists of millions of clones, with about 95% occurring once and the leading ten covering around 0.13%. Sequencing was carried out using naive CD4+ T cells sorted from blood. Indicated subset: CD45RA+ positively selected. The receptor's source is a man aged 18-30 years in good health. This rearrangement joins TRBV7-2 to TRBJ2-5; 8 bases map to TRBD2. The CDR3 sequence: CASRPGGQETQYF. Here the CDR3 DNA reads TGTGCCAGCCGACCGGGGGGGCAAGAGACCCAGTACTTC.